This T cell receptor beta chain was documented in a study of T-cell memory formation after mild COVID-19. Whole-study results and caveats: Pre-infection memory held some responding clones, suggesting pre-existing cross-reactive T cells responded. Contracting CD4+ clones were located mainly in CM and EM, and CD8+ clones in EMRA.

The CDR3 length is 17 residues. Trimming shortened V by 2 bases and J by 1 base, and 17 bases separated the two germline ends. The V gene's germline CDR1 is SGHVS and CDR2 FQNEAQ. TCRdb re-derived calls from the 5' RACE reads in MiXCR, one entry per CDR3 protein. The sample yields fewer than 500,000 distinct CDR3 sequences, about 23% seen once. With respect to this clonotype: No antigen is known for it.

This TCR came from an adult woman who had mild COVID-19 (a few samples of this study predate the infection). Cell type and time point are not known. This rearrangement joins TRBV7-8 to TRBJ2-5, with D possibly TRBD1 on 5 matching bases. The sequencing input was PBMCs or a T cell subset sorted from them (not recorded which). CDR3 amino acids: CASSLPSGSVGQETQYF. The CDR3 DNA sequence: TGTGCCAGCAGCTTACCGTCAGGGTCAGTGGGCCAAGAGACCCAGTACTTC.